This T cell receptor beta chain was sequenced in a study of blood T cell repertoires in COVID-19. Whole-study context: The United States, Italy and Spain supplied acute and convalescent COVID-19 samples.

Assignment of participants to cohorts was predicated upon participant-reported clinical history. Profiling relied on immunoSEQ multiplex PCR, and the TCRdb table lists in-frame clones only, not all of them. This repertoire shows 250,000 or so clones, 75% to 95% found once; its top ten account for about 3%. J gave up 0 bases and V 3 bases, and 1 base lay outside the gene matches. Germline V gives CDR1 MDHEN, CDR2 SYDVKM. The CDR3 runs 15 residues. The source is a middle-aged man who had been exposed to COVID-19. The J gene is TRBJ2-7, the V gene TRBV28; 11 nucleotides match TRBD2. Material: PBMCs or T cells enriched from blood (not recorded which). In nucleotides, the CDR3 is TGTGCCAGCAGTTTGACTAGCGGGACCTCCTACGAGCAGTACTTC. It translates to CASSLTSGTSYEQYF.